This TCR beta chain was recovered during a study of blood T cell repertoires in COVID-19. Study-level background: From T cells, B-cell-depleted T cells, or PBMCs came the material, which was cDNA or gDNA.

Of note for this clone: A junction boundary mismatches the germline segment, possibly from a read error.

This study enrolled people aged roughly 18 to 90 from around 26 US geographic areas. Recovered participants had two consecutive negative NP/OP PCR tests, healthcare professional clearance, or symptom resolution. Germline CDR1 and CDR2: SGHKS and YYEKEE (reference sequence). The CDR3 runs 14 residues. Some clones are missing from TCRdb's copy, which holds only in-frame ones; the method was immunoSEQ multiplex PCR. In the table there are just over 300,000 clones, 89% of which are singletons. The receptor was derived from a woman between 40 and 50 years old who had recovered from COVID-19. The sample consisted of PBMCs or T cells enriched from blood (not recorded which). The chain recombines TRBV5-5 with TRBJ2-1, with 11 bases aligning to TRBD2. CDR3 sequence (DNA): TGTGCCAGCAGCTTGGGGGTAGCGGGAGGGCCTTCTCTCTTC. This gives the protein CASSLGVAGGPSLF.